The T cell receptor (beta chain) described here comes from a study of T cells expressing NK-cell markers. TCRdb processed the 5' RACE reads again and assigns one entry to each CDR3 protein, with no DNA. Its clone listing holds hundreds of thousands of distinct CDR3 sequences. Looked up from germline, CDR1 is SEHNR and CDR2 is FQNEAQ (reference sequence). This CDR3 is 15 amino acids long. The TCR originated in a man aged 18-30 years in good health. Sequenced material: blood T cells: a sorted CD56 or NKG2C T cell subset, CD4+ or CD8+ T cells, or bulk PBMC T cells (not recorded which). The V gene is TRBV7-9, the J gene TRBJ1-1; with no DNA, the TCRdb D assignment of TRBD1 cannot be verified. This CDR3 is CASSALGPMNTEAFF.